This T cell receptor beta chain was sequenced for a study of PD-L1 blockade in urothelial cancer. Whole-study results and caveats: Enhanced expansion of tumor-associated blood clones at 3 weeks characterized durable-benefit patients. Below-median pretreatment blood TCR clonality was a predictor of better survival.

Worth noting for this clone: Antigen: not known.

Time point: peripheral blood 6 weeks after treatment start. Every patient provided from 1 to 8 samples, collected pretreatment and on-treatment. Measured with immunoSEQ multiplex PCR; TCRdb has only the in-frame clones, and not every one. Altogether 20,000 to 25,000 clones are present, 82% being singletons, with the ten largest covering 1.6%. Germline V lookup: CDR1 LNHDA, CDR2 SQIVND (reference sequence). V was clipped by 7 bases and J by 4 bases; unmatched bases: 8. The CDR3 extends over 14 amino acids. The sequence was collected from a man in his 70s with urothelial cancer. The chain links TRBV19 to TRBJ1-2; 8 bases agree with TRBD1. The sequences come from PBMCs, collected around atezolizumab (anti-PD-L1) treatment. In DNA, the CDR3 is TGTGCCAGTATTAATCAGGGGGCTGTCTATGGCTACACCTTC. Amino acids: CASINQGAVYGYTF.